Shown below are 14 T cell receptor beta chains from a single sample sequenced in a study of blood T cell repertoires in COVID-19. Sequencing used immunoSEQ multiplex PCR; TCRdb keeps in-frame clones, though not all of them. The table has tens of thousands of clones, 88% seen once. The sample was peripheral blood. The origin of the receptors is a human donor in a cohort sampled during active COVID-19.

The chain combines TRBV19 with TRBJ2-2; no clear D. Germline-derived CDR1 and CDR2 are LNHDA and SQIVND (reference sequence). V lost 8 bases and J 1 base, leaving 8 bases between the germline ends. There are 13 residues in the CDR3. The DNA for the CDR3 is TGTGCCAGTCGTAGACAGAACACCGGGGAGCTGTTTTTT. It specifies CASRRQNTGELFF.

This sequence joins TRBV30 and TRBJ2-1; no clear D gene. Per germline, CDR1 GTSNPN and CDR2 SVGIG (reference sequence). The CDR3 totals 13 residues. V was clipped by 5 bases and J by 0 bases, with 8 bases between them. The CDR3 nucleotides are TGTGCCTGGGCCCTGAGCTCCTACAATGAGCAGTTCTTC. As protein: CAWALSSYNEQFF. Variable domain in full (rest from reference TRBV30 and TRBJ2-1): SQTIHQWPATLVQPVGSPLSLECTVEGTSNPNLYWYRQAAGRGLQLLFYSVGIGQISSEVPQNLSASRPQDRQFILSSKKLLLSDSGFYLCAWALSSYNEQFFGPGTRLTVL.

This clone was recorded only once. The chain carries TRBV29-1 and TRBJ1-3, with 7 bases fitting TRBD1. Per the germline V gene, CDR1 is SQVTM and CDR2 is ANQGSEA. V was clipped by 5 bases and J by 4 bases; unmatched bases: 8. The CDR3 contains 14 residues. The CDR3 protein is CSVLQGQSGNTIYF. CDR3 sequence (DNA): TGCAGCGTTTTACAGGGACAGTCGGGAAACACCATATATTTT.

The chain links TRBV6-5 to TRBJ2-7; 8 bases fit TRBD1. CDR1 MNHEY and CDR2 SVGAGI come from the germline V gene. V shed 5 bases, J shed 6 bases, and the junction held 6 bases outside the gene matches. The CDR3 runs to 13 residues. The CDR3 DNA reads TGTGCCAGCAGTCGGACAGGGATGAGCGAGCAGTACTTC. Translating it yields CASSRTGMSEQYF.

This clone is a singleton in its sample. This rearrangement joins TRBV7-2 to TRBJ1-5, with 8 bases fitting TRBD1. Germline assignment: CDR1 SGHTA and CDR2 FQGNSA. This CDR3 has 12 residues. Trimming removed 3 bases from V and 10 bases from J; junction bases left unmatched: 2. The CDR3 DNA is TGTGCCAGCAGCTTGGGACAGGTTCCCCAGCATTTT. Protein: CASSLGQVPQHF.

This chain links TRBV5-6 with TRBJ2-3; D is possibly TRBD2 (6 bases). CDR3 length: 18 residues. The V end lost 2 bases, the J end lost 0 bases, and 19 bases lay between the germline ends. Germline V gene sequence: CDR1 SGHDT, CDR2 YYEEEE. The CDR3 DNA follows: TGTGCCAGCAGCTTTTGGGCTAGCGCACTTGGGAGCACAGATACGCAGTATTTT. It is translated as CASSFWASALGSTDTQYF. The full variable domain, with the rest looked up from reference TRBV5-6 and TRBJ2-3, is DAGVTQSPTHLIKTRGQQVTLRCSPKSGHDTVSWYQQALGQGPQFIFQYYEEEERQRGNFPDRFSGHQFPNYSSELNVNALLLGDSALYLCASSFWASALGSTDTQYFGPGTRLTVL.

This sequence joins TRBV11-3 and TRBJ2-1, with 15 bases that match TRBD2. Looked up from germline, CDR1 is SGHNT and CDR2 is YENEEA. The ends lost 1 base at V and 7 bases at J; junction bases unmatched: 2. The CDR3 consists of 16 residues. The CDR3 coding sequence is TGTGCCAGCAGCTTAGCCGGGACTAGCGGGAGGAATGAGCAGTTCTTC. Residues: CASSLAGTSGRNEQFF. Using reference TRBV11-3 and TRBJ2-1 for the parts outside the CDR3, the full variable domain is EAGVVQSPRYKIIEKKQPVAFWCNPISGHNTLYWYLQNLGQGPELLIRYENEEAVDDSQLPKDRFSAERLKGVDSTLKIQPAELGDSAVYLCASSLAGTSGRNEQFFGPGTRLTVL.

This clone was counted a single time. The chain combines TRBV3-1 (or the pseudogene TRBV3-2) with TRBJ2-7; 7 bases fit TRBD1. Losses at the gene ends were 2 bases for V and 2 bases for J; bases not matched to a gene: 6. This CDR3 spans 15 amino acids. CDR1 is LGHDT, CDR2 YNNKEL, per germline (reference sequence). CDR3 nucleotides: TGTGCCAGCAGCCAACCCTGGGACAGCCCCTACGAGCAGTACTTC. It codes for CASSQPWDSPYEQYF.

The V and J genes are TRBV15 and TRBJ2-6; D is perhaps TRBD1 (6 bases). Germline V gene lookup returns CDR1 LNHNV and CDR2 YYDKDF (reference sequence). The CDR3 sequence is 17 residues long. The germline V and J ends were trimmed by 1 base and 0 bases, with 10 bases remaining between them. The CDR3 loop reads CATSRVGTTSGANVLTF. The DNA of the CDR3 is TGTGCCACCAGCAGAGTAGGGACAACCTCTGGGGCCAACGTCCTGACTTTC.

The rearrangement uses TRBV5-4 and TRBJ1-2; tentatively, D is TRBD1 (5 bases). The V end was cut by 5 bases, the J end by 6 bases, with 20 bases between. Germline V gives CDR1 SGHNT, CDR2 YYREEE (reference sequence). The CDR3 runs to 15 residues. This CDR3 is CASSLYQEGLHGYTF. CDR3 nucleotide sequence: TGTGCCAGCAGTTTATACCAGGAGGGGCTCCATGGCTACACCTTC.

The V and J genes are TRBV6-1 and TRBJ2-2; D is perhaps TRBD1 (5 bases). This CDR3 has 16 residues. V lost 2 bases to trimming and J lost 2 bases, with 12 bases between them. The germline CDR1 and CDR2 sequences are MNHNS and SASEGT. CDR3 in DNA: TGTGCCAGCAGTGAACCCAGACAGTTTAACACCGGGGAGCTGTTTTTT. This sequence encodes CASSEPRQFNTGELFF.

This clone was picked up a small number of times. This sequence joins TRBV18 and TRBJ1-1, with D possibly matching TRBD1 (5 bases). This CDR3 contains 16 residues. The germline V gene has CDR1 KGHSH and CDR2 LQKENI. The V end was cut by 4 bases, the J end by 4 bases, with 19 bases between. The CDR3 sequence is CASSLRQRVGGTEAFF. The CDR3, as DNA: TGTGCCAGCTCACTTCGACAGCGGGTCGGGGGCACTGAAGCTTTCTTT.

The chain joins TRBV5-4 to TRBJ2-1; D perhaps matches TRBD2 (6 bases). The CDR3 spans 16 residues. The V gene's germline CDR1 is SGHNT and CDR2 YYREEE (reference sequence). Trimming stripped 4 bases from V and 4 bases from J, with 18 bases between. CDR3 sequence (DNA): TGTGCCAGCAGCCCCCATGCGGGACGTACTTACAATGAGCAGTTCTTC. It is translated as CASSPHAGRTYNEQFF.

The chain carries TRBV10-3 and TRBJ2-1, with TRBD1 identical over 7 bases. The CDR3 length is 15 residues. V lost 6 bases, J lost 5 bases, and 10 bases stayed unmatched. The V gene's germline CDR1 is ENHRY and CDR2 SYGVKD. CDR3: CAIRPPTGIHNEQFF. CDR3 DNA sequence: TGTGCCATCAGGCCCCCGACAGGGATCCACAATGAGCAGTTCTTC.